A single sample gave rise to the 6 T cell receptor beta chains below, sequenced in a study of Ad26.COV2.S vaccination and SARS-CoV-2 variants. TCRdb keeps only in-frame clones here, not all; method: immunoSEQ multiplex PCR. The repertoire holds 300,000 to 350,000 clones, with 80% to 90% as singletons. Sample treatment: roughly 18 received Ad26.COV2.S at low or high dose, single or two shots; 5 received placebo; per-sample allocation not given. Samples analyzed were those drawn on day 63 after the first vaccine or placebo injection. The sequencing here drew on peripheral blood, taken in a trial of Ad26.COV2.S vaccine versus placebo. The source of these receptors is a person aged 18 to 65 who received the Ad26.COV2.S COVID-19 vaccine or a placebo.

The chain links TRBV2 to TRBJ2-5; no firm D call. Between the trimmed V and J ends, which lost 6 bases and 7 bases, there was a span of 6 bases. This CDR3 spans 10 amino acids. Germline assignment: CDR1 SNHLY and CDR2 FYNNEI. CDR3 DNA sequence: TGTGCCAGCAGCCCCGGGACCCAGTACTTC. Amino acids: CASSPGTQYF.

The chain has TRBV13 and TRBJ1-5; D is unclear. V lost 0 bases and J 7 bases, leaving 4 bases between the germline ends. The CDR3 loop spans 12 amino acids. Germline CDR1 reads PRHDT; CDR2 reads FYEKMQ (reference sequence). CDR3 sequence: CASSLGDQPQHF. DNA of the CDR3: TGTGCCAGCAGCTTAGGAGACCAGCCCCAGCATTTT. The variable domain in full, with the rest retrieved from reference TRBV13 and TRBJ1-5, is AAGVIQSPRHLIKEKRETATLKCYPIPRHDTVYWYQQGPGQDPQFLISFYEKMQSDKGSIPDRFSAQQFSDYHSELNMSSLELGDSALYFCASSLGDQPQHFGDGTRLSIL.

The V and J genes are TRBV2 and TRBJ2-7; D is unclear. Germline V lookup: CDR1 SNHLY, CDR2 FYNNEI. Trimming shortened V by 3 bases and J by 0 bases, and 12 bases separated the two germline ends. The CDR3 loop spans 15 amino acids. The CDR3 sequence: CASSDGSFSSYEQYF. CDR3 bases: TGTGCCAGCAGTGACGGATCTTTCAGCTCCTACGAGCAGTACTTC.

The J gene is TRBJ2-1, the V gene TRBV10-3; TRBD1 matches at 9 bases. The CDR3 covers 16 residues. Per germline, CDR1 ENHRY and CDR2 SYGVKD. Trimming at V came to 2 bases and at J to 5 bases, leaving 7 bases not matched to a gene. The CDR3 DNA follows: TGTGCCATCAGTGAGGACTTGGGACAGGGCGACAATGAGCAGTTCTTC. Encoded protein: CAISEDLGQGDNEQFF.

The V and J genes are TRBV7-9 and TRBJ1-4; 12 bases fit TRBD1. Germline V gene lookup returns CDR1 SEHNR and CDR2 FQNEAQ (reference sequence). The ends lost 5 bases at V and 8 bases at J; junction bases unmatched: 6. CDR3 size: 15 residues. CDR3 residues: CASSAGQGAGEKLFF. Written as DNA, the CDR3 is TGTGCCAGCAGCGCGGGACAGGGGGCGGGGGAAAAACTGTTTTTT.

V gene TRBV15 combines with J gene TRBJ2-3; D is ambiguous. The ends were cut back, 6 bases at V and 3 bases at J, with 10 bases in the middle. The CDR3 contains 13 residues. Per the germline V gene, CDR1 is LNHNV and CDR2 is YYDKDF (reference sequence). CDR3 loop: CATRLQSTDTQYF. The CDR3 DNA reads TGTGCCACCAGGTTACAGAGTACAGATACGCAGTATTTT.